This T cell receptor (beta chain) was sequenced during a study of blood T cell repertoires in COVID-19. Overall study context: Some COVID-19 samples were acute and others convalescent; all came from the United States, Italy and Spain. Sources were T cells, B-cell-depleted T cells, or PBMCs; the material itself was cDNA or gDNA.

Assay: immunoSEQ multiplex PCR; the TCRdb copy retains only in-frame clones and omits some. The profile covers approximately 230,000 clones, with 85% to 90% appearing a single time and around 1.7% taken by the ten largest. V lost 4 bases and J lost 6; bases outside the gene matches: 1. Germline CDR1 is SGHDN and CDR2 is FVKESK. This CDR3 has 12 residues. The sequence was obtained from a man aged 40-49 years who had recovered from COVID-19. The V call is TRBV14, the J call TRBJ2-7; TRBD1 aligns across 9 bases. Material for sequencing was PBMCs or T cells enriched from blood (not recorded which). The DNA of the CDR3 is TGTGCCAGCAGCCGGACAGGGGTCGAGCAGTACTTC. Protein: CASSRTGVEQYF.